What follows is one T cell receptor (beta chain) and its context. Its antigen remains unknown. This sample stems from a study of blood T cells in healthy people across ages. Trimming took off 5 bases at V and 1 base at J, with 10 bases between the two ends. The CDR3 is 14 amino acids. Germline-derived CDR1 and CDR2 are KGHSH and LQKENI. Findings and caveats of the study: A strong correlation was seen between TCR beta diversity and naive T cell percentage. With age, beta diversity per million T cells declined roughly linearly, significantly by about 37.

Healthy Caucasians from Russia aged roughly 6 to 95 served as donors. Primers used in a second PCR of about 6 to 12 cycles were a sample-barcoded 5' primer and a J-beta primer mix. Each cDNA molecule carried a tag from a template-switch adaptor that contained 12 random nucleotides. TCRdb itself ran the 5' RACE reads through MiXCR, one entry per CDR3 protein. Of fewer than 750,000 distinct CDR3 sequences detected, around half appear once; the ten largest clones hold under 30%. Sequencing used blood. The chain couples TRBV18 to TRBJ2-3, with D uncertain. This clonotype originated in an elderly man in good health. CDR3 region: CASSLEARTDTQYF. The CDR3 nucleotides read TGTGCCAGCTCATTAGAGGCTCGCACAGATACGCAGTATTTT.